This T cell receptor (beta chain) was observed in a study of beta chain features in type 1 diabetes. General study findings and limits: Across all four CD4+ subsets, people with type 1 diabetes showed modestly shorter TCRB CDR3s.

This clone was counted only a few times. What it binds is not known. The single heparinised draw taken from each donor contained roughly 110 mL of blood on average. Reverse transcription of all isolated RNA meant that expressed TCRB transcripts were sequenced. Clones were read by immunoSEQ multiplex PCR, and TCRdb kept only the in-frame ones, dropping some. The table records some 500,000 clones, roughly an eighth of them present only once. The sequence derives from a woman aged 18-29 years in good health. The sequenced sample consisted of naive CD4+ T cells from blood.

Written as DNA, the CDR3 is TGTGCCAGCAGCTTAGCACCGGGGACCTCAAGGGAGCAGTACTTC. Protein: CASSLAPGTSREQYF. This rearrangement joins TRBV7-9 to TRBJ2-7, with D possibly called TRBD1 or TRBD2 (5 bases each). V shed 0 bases and J shed 7 bases, with 16 bases lying between them. The CDR3 is 15 residues long. CDR1 SEHNR and CDR2 FQNEAQ come from the germline V gene (reference sequence).